These 28 T cell receptor beta chains share one sample of origin, sequenced in a study of T cell responses to AZD1222 COVID-19 vaccine. Method: immunoSEQ multiplex PCR; TCRdb's copy keeps in-frame clones and lacks some. The data contain about 100,000 clones, about 90% of them singletons. The sample consisted of peripheral blood, taken on day 0 of AZD1222 vaccination. The source is an adult in good health.

The chain carries TRBV28 and TRBJ1-2; D ambiguous. This CDR3 has 16 amino acids. The V end lost 6 bases, the J end lost 0 bases, and 17 bases lay between the germline ends. CDR1 and CDR2 (germline): MDHEN, SYDVKM. The CDR3 nucleotides are TGTGCCAGCAGAGTAACCGGACCGCAAGCTAACTATGGCTACACCTTC. Translated, it gives CASRVTGPQANYGYTF.

In DNA, the CDR3 is TGTGCCAGCAGTTCGGGGTTGGGGTTTATCGGCTACACCTTC. It translates to CASSSGLGFIGYTF. J is TRBJ1-2 and V is TRBV28; D is ambiguous. This CDR3 is 14 amino acids long. Germline CDR1 and CDR2: MDHEN and SYDVKM. Trimming took off 4 bases at V and 8 bases at J, with 17 bases between the two ends.

The CDR3 bases are TGTGCCAGCAGGCCGAGCACAGATACGCAGTATTTT. This sequence encodes CASRPSTDTQYF. This chain joins TRBV12-3 or TRBV12-4 and TRBJ2-3; no clear D gene. This CDR3 has 12 amino acids. Trimming removed 6 bases at V and 0 bases at J, with 4 bases between.

The chain employs TRBV5-1 and TRBJ2-5; D gene ambiguous. Germline lookup yields CDR1 SGHRS and CDR2 YFSETQ. V lost 10 bases, J lost 2 bases, and 18 bases lay in between. The CDR3 covers 14 residues. The CDR3 region is CAAVLGHKQETQYF. CDR3 DNA: TGCGCCGCAGTCCTTGGGCACAAACAAGAGACCCAGTACTTC.

The chain recombines TRBV19 with TRBJ2-3; D might be TRBD1 or TRBD2, each matching 5 bases. This CDR3 spans 14 amino acids. V was cut by 7 bases and J by 0 bases, with 11 bases left in between. The germline V gene encodes CDR1 LNHDA and CDR2 SQIVND (reference sequence). The CDR3 DNA sequence: TGTGCCAGTACTAGGGGAGCTAGCACAGATACGCAGTATTTT. It codes for CASTRGASTDTQYF.

The CDR3 DNA reads TGTGCCAGCAGTCCCGACAGGAGCCAAGAGACCCAGTACTTC. It specifies CASSPDRSQETQYF. This chain links TRBV2 with TRBJ2-5, with TRBD1 as a possible D gene (6 bases). The V gene's germline CDR1 is SNHLY and CDR2 FYNNEI. The CDR3 sequence is 14 residues long. V lost 5 bases and J lost 1, with 11 bases in between.

The CDR3 nucleotides are TGTGCCAGCAGTTACGGGACTAGATCTGTAGATGAGCAGTTCTTC. This codes for CASSYGTRSVDEQFF. V gene TRBV6-5 combines with J gene TRBJ2-1; 8 bases map to TRBD2. CDR1 and CDR2 (germline): MNHEY, SVGAGI. There are 15 residues in the CDR3. V gave up 2 bases and J gave up 8 bases; unmatched junction bases: 8.

The gene calls are TRBV4-2 and TRBJ1-5; D call uncertain. Trimming cost V 0 bases and J 4 bases, with 10 bases left between them. CDR3 length: 15 amino acids. Germline V gene lookup returns CDR1 LGHNA and CDR2 YNFKEQ. The CDR3, as DNA: TGTGCCAGCAGCCAAGATCGCGCTGCAAATCAGCCCCAGCATTTT. As protein: CASSQDRAANQPQHF.

The chain couples TRBV14 to TRBJ2-5; D might be TRBD1 (6 bases). Germline loops: CDR1 SGHDN, CDR2 FVKESK. CDR3 size: 14 residues. Deletions cut 4 bases from V and 5 bases from J, with 14 bases between. CDR3 sequence: CASSLPRGRETQYF. As DNA, the CDR3 is TGTGCCAGCAGCCTCCCCAGGGGCAGGGAGACCCAGTACTTC.

The chain joins TRBV19 to TRBJ2-1; 11 nucleotides line up with TRBD2. The CDR3 length is 14 residues. The germline CDR1 and CDR2 sequences are LNHDA and SQIVND (reference sequence). V was pared by 10 bases and J by 2 bases, with 4 bases of the junction left unmatched. CDR3 sequence: CATKGLAAYNEQFF. CDR3 nucleotides: TGTGCCACCAAGGGACTAGCGGCCTACAATGAGCAGTTCTTC.

The chain combines TRBV5-1 with TRBJ1-5; weak D call: TRBD1 (5 bases). This CDR3 is 16 amino acids long. Germline lookup yields CDR1 SGHRS and CDR2 YFSETQ. The V end lost 0 bases, the J end lost 4 bases, and 14 bases lay between the germline ends. The CDR3 region has the DNA TGCGCCAGCAGCTTGGAGGGGATGGGGAGGAATCAGCCCCAGCATTTT. Amino acid sequence: CASSLEGMGRNQPQHF.

J is TRBJ2-3 and V is TRBV5-1, with 9 bases matching TRBD2. This CDR3 spans 14 amino acids. Trimming took 4 bases from V and 4 from J; bases not matched to a gene: 4. Germline V lookup: CDR1 SGHRS, CDR2 YFSETQ. Here the CDR3 reads CASSLAGKADTQYF. For the CDR3, the DNA is TGCGCCAGCAGCCTAGCGGGGAAGGCAGATACGCAGTATTTT.

The rearrangement joins TRBV29-1 to TRBJ1-3; D unresolved. The germline CDR1 and CDR2 sequences are SQVTM and ANQGSEA. The CDR3 totals 13 residues. The germline V and J ends were trimmed by 2 bases and 2 bases, with 7 bases remaining between them. The chain's CDR3 is CSVERLAGNTIYF. CDR3 DNA: TGCAGCGTTGAAAGACTGGCTGGAAACACCATATATTTT.

This chain connects TRBV13 to TRBJ2-7; TRBD1 agrees at 10 bases. Germline V gene lookup returns CDR1 PRHDT and CDR2 FYEKMQ (reference sequence). Losses at the gene ends were 2 bases for V and 5 bases for J; bases not matched to a gene: 6. The CDR3 spans 15 residues. The CDR3 nucleotides read TGTGCCAGCAGCTTAACCGGGACAGGGGTCCACGAGCAGTACTTC. It is translated as CASSLTGTGVHEQYF. Full variable domain (outside the CDR3, taken from reference TRBV13 and TRBJ2-7): AAGVIQSPRHLIKEKRETATLKCYPIPRHDTVYWYQQGPGQDPQFLISFYEKMQSDKGSIPDRFSAQQFSDYHSELNMSSLELGDSALYFCASSLTGTGVHEQYFGPGTRLTVT.

V gene TRBV6-2 or TRBV6-3 combines with J gene TRBJ2-2, with TRBD2 matching 8 bases. The trim removed 5 bases at V and 2 bases at J, leaving 1 base unmatched. This CDR3 contains 14 residues. Germline V gene sequence: CDR1 MNHEY, CDR2 SVGEGT. The CDR3 reads CASSGTRNTGELFF. In nucleotides, the CDR3 is TGTGCCAGCAGTGGGACTAGAAACACCGGGGAGCTGTTTTTT.

The rearrangement joins TRBV11-3 to TRBJ2-2; tentative D call: TRBD2 (5 bases). The V gene lost 5 bases and the J gene lost 0 bases, with 19 bases spanning the gap. In germline, CDR1 is SGHNT, CDR2 YENEEA. The CDR3 has 18 residues. For the CDR3, the DNA is TGTGCCAGCAGCAGCGGACGGAGTGACACCCCGAACACCGGGGAGCTGTTTTTT. Translation gives CASSSGRSDTPNTGELFF.

The gene calls are TRBV5-8 and TRBJ2-3; 7 bases are shared with TRBD2. Trimming removed 4 bases from V and 5 bases from J; junction bases left unmatched: 13. The CDR3 spans 16 residues. The V gene's germline CDR1 is SGHTS and CDR2 YDEGEE. The CDR3 DNA sequence: TGTGCCAGCAGCCATTTTAGCGGGCCTGTTATAGATACGCAGTATTTT. It specifies CASSHFSGPVIDTQYF.

This chain links TRBV7-6 with TRBJ2-2; 8 nucleotides match TRBD1. V shed 5 bases and J 5 bases; nucleotides not matched to a gene: 7. The germline V gene has CDR1 SGHVS and CDR2 FNYEAQ. The length of the CDR3 is 15 residues. In DNA, the CDR3 is TGTGCCAGCAGCCACCGAGGACAGGGTACCGGGGAGCTGTTTTTT. Its protein is CASSHRGQGTGELFF.

This clone has a single count. The chain couples TRBV4-1 to TRBJ2-7; TRBD2 agrees at 7 bases. Germline-derived CDR1 and CDR2 are MGHRA and YSYEKL. Unmatched junction bases numbered 3, after V lost 3 bases and J lost 1 base. The CDR3 runs 14 residues. CDR3 coding DNA: TGCGCCAGCAGCCAGCGGGAGAGGTCCTACGAGCAGTACTTC. As protein: CASSQRERSYEQYF.

The table lists this clone with a count of one. The rearrangement links TRBV18 to TRBJ1-1; a weak D match, TRBD1 (5 bases). Germline CDR1 is KGHSH and CDR2 is LQKENI. The CDR3 covers 15 residues. Trimming shortened V by 2 bases and J by 1 base, and 11 bases separated the two germline ends. This chain's CDR3 is CASSPRGQANTEAFF. The CDR3 region has the DNA TGTGCCAGCTCACCAAGGGGCCAGGCGAACACTGAAGCTTTCTTT.

This chain connects TRBV28 to TRBJ1-5; no definite D call. Per germline, CDR1 MDHEN and CDR2 SYDVKM. The CDR3 has 15 amino acids. V lost 2 bases to trimming and J lost 2 bases, with 10 bases between them. The CDR3 nucleotides read TGTGCCAGCAGTTTAAACCGGGATGGCAATCAGCCCCAGCATTTT. Its translation is CASSLNRDGNQPQHF.

In its sample, this clone was seen a few times. The chain employs TRBV19 and TRBJ1-1; 12 nucleotides align to TRBD1. V shed 6 bases, J shed 1 base, and the junction held 0 bases outside the gene matches. Germline-derived CDR1 and CDR2 are LNHDA and SQIVND (reference sequence). This CDR3 is 14 amino acids long. The DNA of the CDR3 is TGTGCCAGTAGGGGACAGGGGGCGAACACTGAAGCTTTCTTT. It encodes CASRGQGANTEAFF.

V usage is TRBV5-1 and J usage is TRBJ1-2; 7 nucleotides agree with TRBD1. J gave up 5 bases and V 0 bases, and 4 bases lay outside the gene matches. The V gene's germline CDR1 is SGHRS and CDR2 YFSETQ. The CDR3 is 14 residues long. CDR3 in amino acids: CASSLGGRGYGYTF. The CDR3 nucleotides read TGCGCCAGCAGCTTGGGCGGCAGGGGGTATGGCTACACCTTC.

The chain recombines TRBV5-1 with TRBJ2-1; TRBD2 aligns across 7 bases. This CDR3 has 14 residues. The V segment lost 4 bases and the J segment 10 bases; nucleotides outside the gene matches: 11. Germline V gives CDR1 SGHRS, CDR2 YFSETQ. The CDR3 bases are TGCGCCAGCAGCGCCCGAACTACGGGAGGCGAGCAGTTCTTC. Translating it yields CASSARTTGGEQFF.

The J gene is TRBJ1-5, the V gene TRBV3-1 (or the pseudogene TRBV3-2); no reliable D call. The V gene's germline CDR1 is LGHDT and CDR2 YNNKEL (reference sequence). This CDR3 comprises 13 residues. Trimming took off 1 base at V and 7 bases at J, with 8 bases between the two ends. CDR3 sequence (DNA): TGTGCCAGCAGCCAAGTAGGAATGCAGCCCCAGCATTTT. Translated: CASSQVGMQPQHF.

The chain carries TRBV7-3 and TRBJ1-1; D uncertain. The CDR3 is made up of 15 amino acids. The V gene lost 3 bases and the J gene lost 0 bases, with 11 bases spanning the gap. The germline CDR1 and CDR2 sequences are SGHTA and FQGTGA. CDR3 bases: TGTGCCAGCAGCTTGGTGCGGGAGTTGAACACTGAAGCTTTCTTT. Its translation is CASSLVRELNTEAFF. Combining the CDR3 with reference TRBV7-3 and TRBJ1-1 gives the whole variable domain GAGVSQTPSNKVTEKGKYVELRCDPISGHTALYWYRQSLGQGPEFLIYFQGTGAADDSGLPNDRFFAVRPEGSVSTLKIQRTERGDSAVYLCASSLVRELNTEAFFGQGTRLTVV.

V gene TRBV6-1 combines with J gene TRBJ2-7; no clear D. Germline assignment: CDR1 MNHNS and CDR2 SASEGT. V was trimmed by 2 bases and J by 1 base, leaving 6 bases between them. This CDR3 has 13 amino acids. The CDR3, as DNA: TGTGCCAGCAGTGAAAAAGGGTCCTACGAGCAGTACTTC. It codes for CASSEKGSYEQYF.

This rearrangement joins TRBV5-4 to TRBJ1-1, with 10 bases lining up with TRBD1. The CDR3 is 15 amino acids. CDR1 and CDR2 (germline): SGHNT, YYREEE (reference sequence). With V trimmed by 0 bases and J by 5 bases, 4 bases remained unmatched. CDR3 protein: CASSLAGQGRTEAFF. The CDR3 coding sequence is TGTGCCAGCAGCTTGGCGGGACAGGGGAGGACTGAAGCTTTCTTT. The variable domain in full, with the rest retrieved from reference TRBV5-4 and TRBJ1-1, is ETGVTQSPTHLIKTRGQQVTLRCSSQSGHNTVSWYQQALGQGPQFIFQYYREEENGRGNFPPRFSGLQFPNYSSELNVNALELDDSALYLCASSLAGQGRTEAFFGQGTRLTVV.